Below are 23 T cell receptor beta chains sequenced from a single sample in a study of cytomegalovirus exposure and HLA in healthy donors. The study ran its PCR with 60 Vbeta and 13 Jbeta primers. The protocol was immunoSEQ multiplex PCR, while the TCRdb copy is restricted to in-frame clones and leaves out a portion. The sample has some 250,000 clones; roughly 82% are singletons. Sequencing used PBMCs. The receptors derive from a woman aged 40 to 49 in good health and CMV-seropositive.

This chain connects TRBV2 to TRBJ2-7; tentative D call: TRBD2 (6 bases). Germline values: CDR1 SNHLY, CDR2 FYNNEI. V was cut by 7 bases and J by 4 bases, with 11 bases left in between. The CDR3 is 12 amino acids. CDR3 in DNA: TGTGCCAGCACGGCCGCGGGGTACGAGCAGTACTTC. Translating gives CASTAAGYEQYF.

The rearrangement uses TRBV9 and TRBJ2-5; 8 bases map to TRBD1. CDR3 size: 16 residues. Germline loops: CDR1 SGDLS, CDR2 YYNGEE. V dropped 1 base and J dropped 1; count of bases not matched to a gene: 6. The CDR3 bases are TGTGCCAGCAGCGTACACTGGACAGGGCGCCAAGAGACCCAGTACTTC. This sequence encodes CASSVHWTGRQETQYF.

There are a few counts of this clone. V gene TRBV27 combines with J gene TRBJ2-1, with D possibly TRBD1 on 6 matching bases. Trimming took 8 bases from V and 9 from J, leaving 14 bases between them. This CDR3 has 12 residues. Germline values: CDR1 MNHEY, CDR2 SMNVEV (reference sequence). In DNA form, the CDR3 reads TGTGCCAGCCTATCGTTCAGGGGTGAGCAGTTCTTC. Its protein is CASLSFRGEQFF.

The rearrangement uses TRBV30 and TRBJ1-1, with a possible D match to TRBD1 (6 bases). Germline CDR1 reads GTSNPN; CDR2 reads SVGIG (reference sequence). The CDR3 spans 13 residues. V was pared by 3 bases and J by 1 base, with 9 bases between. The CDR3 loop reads CAWSPTGNTEAFF. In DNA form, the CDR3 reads TGTGCCTGGAGCCCGACAGGGAACACTGAAGCTTTCTTT.

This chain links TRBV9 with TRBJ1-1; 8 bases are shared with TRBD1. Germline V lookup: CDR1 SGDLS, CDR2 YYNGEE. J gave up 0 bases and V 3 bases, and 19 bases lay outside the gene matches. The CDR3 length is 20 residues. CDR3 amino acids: CASSEASDRGPLFMNTEAFF. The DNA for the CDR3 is TGTGCCAGCAGCGAGGCCTCCGACAGGGGCCCTTTGTTCATGAACACTGAAGCTTTCTTT. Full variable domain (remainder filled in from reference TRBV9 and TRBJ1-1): DSGVTQTPKHLITATGQRVTLRCSPRSGDLSVYWYQQSLDQGLQFLIQYYNGEERAKGNILERFSAQQFPDLHSELNLSSLELGDSALYFCASSEASDRGPLFMNTEAFFGQGTRLTVV.

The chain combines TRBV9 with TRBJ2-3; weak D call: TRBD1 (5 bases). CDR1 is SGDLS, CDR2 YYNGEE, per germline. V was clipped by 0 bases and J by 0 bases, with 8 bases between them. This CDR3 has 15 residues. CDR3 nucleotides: TGTGCCAGCAGCGTAGAGACAGCTAGCACAGATACGCAGTATTTT. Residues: CASSVETASTDTQYF.

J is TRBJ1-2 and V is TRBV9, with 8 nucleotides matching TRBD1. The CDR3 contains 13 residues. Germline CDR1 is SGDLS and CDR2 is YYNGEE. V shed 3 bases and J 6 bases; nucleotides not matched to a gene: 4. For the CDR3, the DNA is TGTGCCAGCAGCGCTAGGACAGGGAATGGCTACACCTTC. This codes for CASSARTGNGYTF.

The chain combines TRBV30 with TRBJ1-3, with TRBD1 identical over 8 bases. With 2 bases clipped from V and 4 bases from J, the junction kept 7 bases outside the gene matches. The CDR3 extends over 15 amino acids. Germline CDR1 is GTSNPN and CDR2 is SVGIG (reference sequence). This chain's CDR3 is CAWSPWTGSGNTIYF. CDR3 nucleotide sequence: TGTGCCTGGAGTCCTTGGACAGGGTCGGGAAACACCATATATTTT.

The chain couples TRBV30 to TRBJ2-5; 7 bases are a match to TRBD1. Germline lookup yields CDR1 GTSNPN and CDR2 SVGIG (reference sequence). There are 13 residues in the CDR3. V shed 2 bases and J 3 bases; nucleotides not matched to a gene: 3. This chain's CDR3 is CAWSLDREETQYF. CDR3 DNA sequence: TGTGCCTGGAGTCTCGACAGGGAAGAGACCCAGTACTTC.

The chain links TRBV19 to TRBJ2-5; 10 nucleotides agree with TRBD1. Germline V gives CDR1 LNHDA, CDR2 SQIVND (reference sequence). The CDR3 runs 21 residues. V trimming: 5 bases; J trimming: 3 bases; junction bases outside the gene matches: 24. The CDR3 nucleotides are TGTGCCAGTAGTCCCAACTCCAGGACAGGGGGTACCGCTCGACTGGAAGAGACCCAGTACTTC. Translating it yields CASSPNSRTGGTARLEETQYF.

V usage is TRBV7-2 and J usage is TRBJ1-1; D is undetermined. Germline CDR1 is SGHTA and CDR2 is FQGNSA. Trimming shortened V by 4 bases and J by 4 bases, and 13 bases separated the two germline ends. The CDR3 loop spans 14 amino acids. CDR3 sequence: CASSYTGTSTEAFF. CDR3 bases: TGTGCCAGCAGCTATACGGGAACGAGCACTGAAGCTTTCTTT. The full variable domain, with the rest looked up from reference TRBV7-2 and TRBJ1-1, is GAGVSQSPSNKVTEKGKDVELRCDPISGHTALYWYRQSLGQGLEFLIYFQGNSAPDKSGLPSDRFSAERTGGSVSTLTIQRTQQEDSAVYLCASSYTGTSTEAFFGQGTRLTVV.

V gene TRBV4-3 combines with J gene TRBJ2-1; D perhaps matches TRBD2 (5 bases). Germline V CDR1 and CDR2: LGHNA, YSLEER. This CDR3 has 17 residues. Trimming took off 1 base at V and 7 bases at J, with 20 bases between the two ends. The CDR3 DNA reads TGCGCCAGCAGCCAAGGGGCTAGAATAGCGCGGAGTAATGAGCAGTTCTTC. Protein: CASSQGARIARSNEQFF.

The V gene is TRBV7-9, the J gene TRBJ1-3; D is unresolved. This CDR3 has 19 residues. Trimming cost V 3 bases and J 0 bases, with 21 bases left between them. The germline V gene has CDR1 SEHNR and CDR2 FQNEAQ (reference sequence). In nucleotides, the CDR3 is TGTGCCAGCAGCTTTAATTCCGGGGAGGGAAGAAGCTCTGGAAACACCATATATTTT. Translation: CASSFNSGEGRSSGNTIYF. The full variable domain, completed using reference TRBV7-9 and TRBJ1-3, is DTGVSQNPRHKITKRGQNVTFRCDPISEHNRLYWYRQTLGQGPEFLTYFQNEAQLEKSRLLSDRFSAERPKGSFSTLEIQRTEQGDSAMYLCASSFNSGEGRSSGNTIYFGEGSWLTVV.

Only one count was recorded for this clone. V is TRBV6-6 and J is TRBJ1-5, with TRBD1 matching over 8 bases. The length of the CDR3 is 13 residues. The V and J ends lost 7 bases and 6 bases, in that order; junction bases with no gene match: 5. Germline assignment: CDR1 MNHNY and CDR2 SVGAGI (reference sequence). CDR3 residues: CASNQGAGQPQHF. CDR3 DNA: TGTGCCAGCAACCAGGGGGCTGGTCAGCCCCAGCATTTT.

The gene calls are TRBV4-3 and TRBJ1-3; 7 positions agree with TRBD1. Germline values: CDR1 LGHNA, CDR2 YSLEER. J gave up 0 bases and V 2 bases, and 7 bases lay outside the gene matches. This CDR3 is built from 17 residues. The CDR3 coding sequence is TGCGCCAGCAGCCAAACCAAGGACAGGTCCTCTGGAAACACCATATATTTT. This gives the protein CASSQTKDRSSGNTIYF.

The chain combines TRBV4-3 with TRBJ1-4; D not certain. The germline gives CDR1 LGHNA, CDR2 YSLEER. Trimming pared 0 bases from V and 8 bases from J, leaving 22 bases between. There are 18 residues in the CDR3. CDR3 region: CASSQDEMGGPIKEKLFF. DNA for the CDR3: TGCGCCAGCAGCCAAGATGAGATGGGAGGCCCCATCAAGGAAAAACTGTTTTTT.

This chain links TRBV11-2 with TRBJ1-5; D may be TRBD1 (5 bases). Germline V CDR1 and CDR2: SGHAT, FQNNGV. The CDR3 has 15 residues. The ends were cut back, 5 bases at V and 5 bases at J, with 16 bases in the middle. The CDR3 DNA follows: TGTGCCAGCAGCCACTCAGGGATTTCTGATCAGCCCCAGCATTTT. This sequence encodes CASSHSGISDQPQHF.

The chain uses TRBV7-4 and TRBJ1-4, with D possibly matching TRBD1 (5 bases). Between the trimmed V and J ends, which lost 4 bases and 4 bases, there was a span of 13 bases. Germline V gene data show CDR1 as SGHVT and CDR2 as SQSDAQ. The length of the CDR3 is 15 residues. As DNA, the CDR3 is TGTGCCAGCAGCTCCCAACGGAGGGGTAATGAAAAACTGTTTTTT. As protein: CASSSQRRGNEKLFF.

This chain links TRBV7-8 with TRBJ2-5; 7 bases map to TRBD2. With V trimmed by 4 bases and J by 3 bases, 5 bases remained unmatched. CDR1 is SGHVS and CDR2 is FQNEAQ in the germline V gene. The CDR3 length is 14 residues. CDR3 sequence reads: CASSSGGREETQYF. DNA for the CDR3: TGTGCCAGCAGCTCCGGGGGGAGGGAAGAGACCCAGTACTTC.

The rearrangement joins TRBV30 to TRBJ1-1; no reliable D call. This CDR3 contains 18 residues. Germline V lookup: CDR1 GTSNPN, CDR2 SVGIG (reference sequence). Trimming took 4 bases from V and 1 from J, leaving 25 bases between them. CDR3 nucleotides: TGTGCCTGGACCCAAATAACCAAGCGGGTACCGCCGAACACTGAAGCTTTCTTT. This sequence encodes CAWTQITKRVPPNTEAFF.

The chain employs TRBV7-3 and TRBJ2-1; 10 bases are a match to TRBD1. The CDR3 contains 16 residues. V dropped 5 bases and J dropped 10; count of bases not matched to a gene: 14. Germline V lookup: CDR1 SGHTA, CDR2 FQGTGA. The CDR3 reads CASSQNGQGVAEEQFF. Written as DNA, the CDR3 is TGTGCCAGCAGCCAGAACGGACAGGGGGTAGCGGAGGAGCAGTTCTTC.

CDR3 amino acids: CAWSPSGTPTYEQYF. CDR3 sequence (DNA): TGTGCCTGGAGTCCGAGTGGGACTCCAACCTACGAGCAGTACTTC. The chain links TRBV30 to TRBJ2-7; D possibly corresponds to TRBD2 (6 bases). The CDR3 loop spans 15 amino acids. The V gene lost 2 bases and the J gene lost 2 bases, with 16 bases spanning the gap. Germline V gene sequence: CDR1 GTSNPN, CDR2 SVGIG (reference sequence).

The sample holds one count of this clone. The CDR3 nucleotides read TGTGCCAGCAGTGACGGGAGGGGTGGCAATCAGCCCCAGCATTTT. This encodes CASSDGRGGNQPQHF. The chain has TRBV2 and TRBJ1-5, with D possibly being TRBD1 (5 bases). The CDR3 extends over 15 amino acids. V dropped 3 bases and J dropped 2 bases, with 11 bases sitting between them. Per the germline V gene, CDR1 is SNHLY and CDR2 is FYNNEI.